These 23 T cell receptor beta chains were sequenced from one sample in a study of blood T cells in healthy people across ages. A second PCR, run for roughly 7 to 12 cycles, used a sample-barcoded 5' primer plus a J-beta primer mix. TCRdb re-called the 5' RACE reads with MiXCR, one entry per CDR3 protein. Of fewer than 2 million distinct CDR3 sequences in the sample, roughly two fifths are singletons; the top ten hold 23%. The source material was blood. These receptors came from a human donor in good health.

This clonotype has more than one count but fewer than ten. The chain links TRBV29-1 to TRBJ2-1, with TRBD1 as a possible D gene (6 bases). The CDR3 runs to 14 residues. V lost 0 bases to trimming and J lost 8 bases, with 14 bases between them. The germline V gene has CDR1 SQVTM and CDR2 ANQGSEA. CDR3 loop: CSVEDQGYADEQFF. The CDR3, as DNA: TGCAGCGTTGAAGATCAGGGGTATGCCGATGAGCAGTTCTTC.

This clonotype has only a few counts. This sequence joins TRBV7-9 and TRBJ1-4, with unresolved D. The CDR3 extends over 12 amino acids. The germline V gene has CDR1 SEHNR and CDR2 FQNEAQ (reference sequence). Trimming pared 5 bases from V and 8 bases from J, leaving 9 bases between. In nucleotides, the CDR3 is TGTGCCAGCAGCCCGGTGAGGGAAAAACTGTTTTTT. Amino acid sequence: CASSPVREKLFF.

This chain connects TRBV6-1 to TRBJ2-1, with TRBD2 matching 9 bases. The J call may be in error: the DNA end matches TRBJ2-7 better. The CDR3 loop spans 17 amino acids. CDR1 and CDR2 from the germline V gene are MNHNS and SASEGT. The CDR3 DNA follows: TGTGCCAGCAGTGTGGTCAGCGGGGGGACCCTGTACAATGAGCAGTACTTC. It translates to CASSVVSGGTLYNEQYF.

The table lists this clonotype with a few counts. The rearrangement uses TRBV3-1 and TRBJ1-1, with D unclear. This CDR3 comprises 14 residues. Germline V gene lookup returns CDR1 LGHDT and CDR2 YNNKEL (reference sequence). V was pared by 3 bases and J by 2 bases, with 10 bases between. This CDR3 is CASSQSSRNTEAFF. The DNA of the CDR3 is TGTGCCAGCAGCCAGTCGTCACGAAACACTGAAGCTTTCTTT.

This clonotype was seen only a few times. The chain joins TRBV29-1 to TRBJ2-7; D tentatively fits TRBD1 or TRBD2 (5 bases each). This CDR3 comprises 13 residues. Germline V gene sequence: CDR1 SQVTM, CDR2 ANQGSEA. V was cut by 5 bases and J by 1 base, with 12 bases left in between. DNA of the CDR3: TGCAGCGTTCCAGGGAGCCGTTCCTACGAGCAGTACTTC. This gives the protein CSVPGSRSYEQYF.

The chain is built from TRBV27 and TRBJ1-6; no definite D call. V lost 6 bases, J lost 0 bases, and 12 bases lay in between. The CDR3 extends over 16 amino acids. Looked up from germline, CDR1 is MNHEY and CDR2 is SMNVEV (reference sequence). The CDR3, as DNA: TGTGCCAGCAGCCTTCAACTGAGCTCCTATAATTCACCCCTCCACTTT. Its translation is CASSLQLSSYNSPLHF.

The chain couples TRBV6-5 to TRBJ2-7; 7 bases match TRBD1. This CDR3 is 16 amino acids long. Germline V CDR1 and CDR2: MNHEY, SVGAGI. After removal of 0 bases from V and 3 bases from J, the junction contained 8 bases not matched to a gene. The CDR3 reads CASSYSFGTAVYEQYF. Here the CDR3 DNA reads TGTGCCAGCAGTTACTCGTTCGGGACAGCTGTCTACGAGCAGTACTTC.

V is TRBV6-6 and J is TRBJ2-3, with D perhaps TRBD2 (7 bases). The CDR3 runs 15 residues. V was pared by 10 bases and J by 0 bases, with 17 bases between. Germline V gene data show CDR1 as MNHNY and CDR2 as SVGAGI (reference sequence). The CDR3 coding sequence is TGTGCCACAGGAACGGGGGGCGCTAGCACAGATACGCAGTATTTT. Its protein is CATGTGGASTDTQYF.

The chain has TRBV7-2 and TRBJ2-3; D remains ambiguous. Germline CDR1 SGHTA, CDR2 FQGNSA. Trimming removed 1 base from V and 2 bases from J, with 7 bases in between. CDR3 size: 14 residues. The CDR3 sequence: CASSLVVVTDTQYF. DNA for the CDR3: TGTGCCAGCAGCTTAGTCGTAGTCACAGATACGCAGTATTTT. Full variable domain (outside the CDR3, taken from reference TRBV7-2 and TRBJ2-3): GAGVSQSPSNKVTEKGKDVELRCDPISGHTALYWYRQSLGQGLEFLIYFQGNSAPDKSGLPSDRFSAERTGGSVSTLTIQRTQQEDSAVYLCASSLVVVTDTQYFGPGTRLTVL.

V is TRBV10-3 and J is TRBJ1-1; weak D call: TRBD1 (6 bases). The germline V gene encodes CDR1 ENHRY and CDR2 SYGVKD. CDR3 length: 14 residues. V lost 5 bases and J lost 3, with 13 bases in between. The CDR3 reads CAISPGTRDTEAFF. CDR3 DNA: TGTGCCATCAGTCCCGGGACAAGGGACACTGAAGCTTTCTTT.

To note about this clonotype: The junction departs from the called germline gene at one end, perhaps through a read error. The chain combines TRBV7-2 with TRBJ2-5, with a tentative D call TRBD2 (6 bases). The germline gives CDR1 SGHTA, CDR2 FQGNSA. This CDR3 region has 13 residues. CDR3 bases: TGTGCCAGCAGCGTAGCTAGCGTTCAGACCCAGTACTTC. This encodes CASSVASVQTQYF. The full variable domain, in which reference TRBV7-2 and TRBJ2-5 provide the parts outside the CDR3, is GAGVSQSPSNKVTEKGKDVELRCDPISGHTALYWYRQSLGQGLEFLIYFQGNSAPDKSGLPSDRFSAERTGGSVSTLTIQRTQQEDSAVYLCASSVASVQTQYFGPGTRLLVL.

Within the sample, this clonotype is medium-sized. The gene calls are TRBV27 and TRBJ2-7, with 12 bases lining up with TRBD2. CDR3 size: 16 residues. Per germline, CDR1 MNHEY and CDR2 SMNVEV (reference sequence). The J segment lost 4 bases and the V segment lost 2 bases, leaving 6 bases of the junction unmatched. This chain's CDR3 is CASSLTGLAGLYEQYF. The CDR3 region has the DNA TGTGCCAGCAGTTTAACCGGACTAGCGGGGTTATACGAGCAGTACTTC.

The J gene is TRBJ2-5, the V gene TRBV20-1; 11 bases line up with TRBD2. In germline, CDR1 is DFQATT, CDR2 SNEGSKA (reference sequence). The CDR3 consists of 13 residues. Trimming took 5 bases from V and 4 from J; bases not matched to a gene: 3. CDR3 sequence (DNA): TGCAGTGCTCTCGGACTAGCGGGAGAGACCCAGTACTTC. Translated, it gives CSALGLAGETQYF.

The chain recombines TRBV7-9 with TRBJ1-4, with 8 nucleotides matching TRBD1. There are 20 residues in the CDR3. Losses at the gene ends were 5 bases for V and 0 bases for J; bases not matched to a gene: 17. Germline CDR1 is SEHNR and CDR2 is FQNEAQ (reference sequence). The CDR3 DNA reads as TGTGCCAGCAGCCCCCGAGAGGGACAGGCGCACCGTGCAACTAATGAAAAACTGTTTTTT. Translated: CASSPREGQAHRATNEKLFF.

Points on this clonotype: This sequence may be a read error, since a much larger clone differs from it by one base. The genes are TRBV9 and TRBJ2-7, with no clear D. The germline V and J ends were trimmed by 3 bases and 2 bases, with 12 bases remaining between them. There are 14 residues in the CDR3. CDR1 and CDR2 (germline): SGDLS, YYNGEE. CDR3 DNA: TGTGCCAGCAGCGGGGAACCTGCGCCCTACGAGCAGTACTTC. It specifies CASSGEPAPYEQYF.

Written as DNA, the CDR3 is TGTGCCAGCAGCTTCGGAGTCGTGGTTACTGAGCAGTTCTTC. This gives the protein CASSFGVVVTEQFF. The genes are TRBV7-9 and TRBJ2-1; D not certain. The CDR3 extends over 14 amino acids. Trimming removed 3 bases at V and 9 bases at J, with 15 bases between. Germline CDR1 is SEHNR and CDR2 is FQNEAQ (reference sequence).

This clonotype showed up many times. The chain uses TRBV3-1 and TRBJ2-2; tentatively, D is TRBD2 (5 bases). CDR3 length equals 14 residues. Per germline, CDR1 LGHDT and CDR2 YNNKEL (reference sequence). V gave up 4 bases and J gave up 1 base, with 7 bases separating them. CDR3 nucleotides: TGTGCCAGCAGCCGACTAAGGAACACCGGGGAGCTGTTTTTT. Encoded protein: CASSRLRNTGELFF.

The V and J genes are TRBV7-2 and TRBJ2-5, with TRBD2 as a possible D gene (6 bases). Trimming pared 2 bases from V and 0 bases from J, leaving 10 bases between. CDR1 and CDR2 from the germline V gene are SGHTA and FQGNSA. The CDR3 is made up of 15 amino acids. CDR3 nucleotide sequence: TGTGCCAGCAGCTTACAAGGAGGGGACCAAGAGACCCAGTACTTC. It codes for CASSLQGGDQETQYF.

This chain uses TRBV7-2 with TRBJ2-5, with 10 nucleotides matching TRBD1. Germline CDR1 and CDR2: SGHTA and FQGNSA. Trimming at V came to 4 bases and at J to 4 bases, leaving 6 bases not matched to a gene. CDR3 length: 15 residues. As DNA, the CDR3 is TGTGCCAGCAGCTCTTCAAGGACAGGGGGAGAGACCCAGTACTTC. Amino acids: CASSSSRTGGETQYF.

This clonotype was seen a few times. The chain recombines TRBV5-1 with TRBJ1-2; possible D gene TRBD1, 6 bases. The V end was cut by 4 bases, the J end by 4 bases, with 14 bases between. CDR1 is SGHRS, CDR2 YFSETQ, per germline. The CDR3 spans 14 residues. The CDR3 sequence: CASSAPDRSYGYTF. CDR3 in DNA: TGCGCCAGCAGCGCGCCCGACAGGTCCTATGGCTACACCTTC.

The chain has TRBV9 and TRBJ1-2; D is possibly TRBD1 (5 bases). Trimming took 3 bases from V and 5 from J, leaving 17 bases between them. CDR1 and CDR2 from the germline V gene are SGDLS and YYNGEE. The CDR3 totals 15 residues. The CDR3 reads CASSAGTGLSYGYTF. DNA for the CDR3: TGTGCCAGCAGCGCCGGAACAGGTCTCTCTTATGGCTACACCTTC.

The rearrangement joins TRBV4-1 to TRBJ2-1; TRBD2 matches 11 bases. Germline V gives CDR1 MGHRA, CDR2 YSYEKL. J was trimmed by 6 bases and V by 2 bases; bases with no gene match: 6. This CDR3 comprises 16 residues. This chain's CDR3 is CASSQFKGTSGNEQFF. DNA for the CDR3: TGCGCCAGCAGCCAATTCAAGGGGACTAGCGGCAATGAGCAGTTCTTC.

Turning to this clonotype: One end of the junction fails to match germline, which may point to a read error. The chain links TRBV7-6 to TRBJ2-3; D perhaps matches TRBD2 (5 bases). Germline V CDR1 and CDR2: SGHVS, FNYEAQ. CDR3 length: 15 amino acids. The CDR3 DNA reads TGTGCCAGCAGCTTAGTGGGAGCTAGCACAGATGCGCAGTATTTT. Translated: CASSLVGASTDAQYF.